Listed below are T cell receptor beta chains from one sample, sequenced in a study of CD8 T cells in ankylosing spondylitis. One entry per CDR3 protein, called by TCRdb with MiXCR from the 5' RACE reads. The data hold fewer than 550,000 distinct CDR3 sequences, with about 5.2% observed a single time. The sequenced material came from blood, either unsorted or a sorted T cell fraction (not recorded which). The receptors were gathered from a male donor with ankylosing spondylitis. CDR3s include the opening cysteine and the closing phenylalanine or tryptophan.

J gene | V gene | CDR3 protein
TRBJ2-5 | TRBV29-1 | CSVGAWGLGQVKETQYF
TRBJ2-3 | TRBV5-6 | CASSDVNLMGGGDNTQYF
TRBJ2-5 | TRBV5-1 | CASSWIADQETQYF
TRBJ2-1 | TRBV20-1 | CSASPVLAGGNEQFF
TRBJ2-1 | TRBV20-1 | CSARWLAGTDEQFF
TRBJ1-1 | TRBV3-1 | CASSQDYTGRSAFF
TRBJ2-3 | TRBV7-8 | CASSSERGTQYF
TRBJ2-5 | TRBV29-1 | CSVEGVLETQYF
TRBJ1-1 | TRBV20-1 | CSARDLTKDTEAFF
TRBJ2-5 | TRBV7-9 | CASSLIRGQGVETQYF
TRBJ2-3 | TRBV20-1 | CSALAGGSTDTQYF
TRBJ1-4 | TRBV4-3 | CASSQDRHEKLFF
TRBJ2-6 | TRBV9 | CASSELSGANVLTF
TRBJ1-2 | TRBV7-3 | CASSSSGVGGYTF
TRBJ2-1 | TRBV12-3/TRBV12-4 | CASSVGPEDSRFF
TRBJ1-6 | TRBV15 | CATSRDRYNSPLHF
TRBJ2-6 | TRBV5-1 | CASSLASGLSSGANVLTF
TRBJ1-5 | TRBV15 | CATSPLVISNQPQHF